These T cell receptor beta chains were read from a single sample in a study of OX40 agonist ivuxolimab in advanced cancers. Sequencing used immunoSEQ multiplex PCR; TCRdb keeps in-frame clones, though not all of them. Here the sample spans some 9,800 clones, approximately 70% being singletons. The sample consisted of CD4+ or CD8+ T cells sorted from blood, taken in a trial of the OX40 agonist ivuxolimab. The source is an adult with an advanced solid tumor such as melanoma, head and neck, liver or kidney cancer. CDR3s include the opening cysteine and the closing phenylalanine or tryptophan. Clone size is shown for a subset of rows, as once, few, many or a class of expanded clone.

TRBJ1-4,TRBV7-9,NA,CASSLSGVGITNEKLFF
TRBJ2-7,TRBV29-1,NA,CSVETAYEQYF
TRBJ2-5,TRBV4-3,few,CASSQRLGGPGETQYF
TRBJ2-1,TRBV4-1,NA,CASSQRDTYNEQFF
TRBJ1-2,TRBV7-2,NA,CASSQDPGTGGVYGYTF
TRBJ2-3,TRBV5-6,few,CASSFPPGTLTDTQYF
TRBJ2-6,TRBV4-1,few,CASKSSGANVLTF
TRBJ1-2,TRBV9,few,CASSTRGPGGYTF
TRBJ1-1,TRBV27,few,CASSLSGVTEAFF
TRBJ2-6,TRBV2,NA,CASGRDESSGANVLTF
TRBJ1-1,TRBV7-9,few,CASSLVQGGAEAFF
TRBJ1-1,TRBV19,medium-sized,CASSITGGPTEAFF
TRBJ2-5,TRBV9,NA,CASSDNKREGGETQYF
TRBJ2-3,TRBV7-9,NA,CASSLVQPDTQYF
TRBJ1-1,TRBV6-6,NA,CASRNKGGRTEAFF
TRBJ2-1,TRBV19,NA,CASSISPGYRYNEQFF
TRBJ2-7,TRBV19,once,CASSISGTGFAYEQYF
TRBJ2-3,TRBV7-9,NA,CASSWLAGGEDQDTQYF
TRBJ2-7,TRBV28,once,CASSFPTRRYEQYF
TRBJ2-1,TRBV9,NA,CASSVKNEQFF
TRBJ2-7,TRBV6-6,NA,CASSSTGAYEQYF
TRBJ1-5,TRBV5-8,NA,CASSLGGTFQPQHF
TRBJ1-2,TRBV9,NA,CASSVGGEANYGYTF
TRBJ2-3,TRBV9,NA,CASSASWSGTDTQYF
TRBJ1-1,TRBV6-6,NA,CASSYSSYTEAFF
TRBJ1-1,TRBV28,NA,CASSPLTTGVDTEAFF
TRBJ2-1,TRBV20-1,NA,CSALAGAVQFF
TRBJ1-1,TRBV6-6,NA,CAGRGGTGDTEAFF
TRBJ1-1,TRBV4-3,NA,CASSQDSYEAFF
TRBJ2-3,TRBV25-1,NA,CASSEAAFTQYF
TRBJ1-2,TRBV9,few,CASSASGHGYTF
TRBJ2-1,TRBV15,medium-sized,CATSLQRSSYNEQFF
TRBJ2-5,TRBV11-2,NA,CASSLGETQYF
TRBJ2-1,TRBV5-1,NA,CASSADSITYNEQFF
TRBJ1-3,TRBV7-7,NA,CASSLVLRGANTIYF
TRBJ1-3,TRBV2,NA,CASSAPGTVWNTIYF
TRBJ1-3,TRBV9,NA,CASSGVVSGNTIYF
TRBJ2-7,TRBV30,NA,CAWTKGTAYEQYF
TRBJ1-4,TRBV4-1,NA,CASSQGIREDEKLFF
TRBJ1-1,TRBV5-5,NA,CASSAGFGNTEAFF
TRBJ2-2,TRBV6-5,once,CASLAGTMWTGELFF
TRBJ2-7,TRBV27,NA,CASSLRGRPYEQYF
TRBJ2-1,TRBV30,NA,CAWSRDPSYNEQFF
TRBJ2-7,TRBV5-4,NA,CASTGQTYEQYF
TRBJ2-7,TRBV2,NA,CATRLGHEQYF
TRBJ2-5,TRBV28,NA,CASSSRGQGARETQYF
TRBJ1-4,TRBV7-9,NA,CASSLIEVLGEKLFF
TRBJ2-1,TRBV19,once,CASSSGAYNEQFF
TRBJ2-2,TRBV7-3,NA,CASTSRELFF
TRBJ2-1,TRBV6-5,NA,CASSSGSRNEQFF
TRBJ1-3,TRBV5-4,NA,CASSLDRGTLSGNTIYF
TRBJ2-7,TRBV7-9,NA,CASSPRVGPEQYF
TRBJ2-7,TRBV11-3,NA,CASSLETGLEQYF